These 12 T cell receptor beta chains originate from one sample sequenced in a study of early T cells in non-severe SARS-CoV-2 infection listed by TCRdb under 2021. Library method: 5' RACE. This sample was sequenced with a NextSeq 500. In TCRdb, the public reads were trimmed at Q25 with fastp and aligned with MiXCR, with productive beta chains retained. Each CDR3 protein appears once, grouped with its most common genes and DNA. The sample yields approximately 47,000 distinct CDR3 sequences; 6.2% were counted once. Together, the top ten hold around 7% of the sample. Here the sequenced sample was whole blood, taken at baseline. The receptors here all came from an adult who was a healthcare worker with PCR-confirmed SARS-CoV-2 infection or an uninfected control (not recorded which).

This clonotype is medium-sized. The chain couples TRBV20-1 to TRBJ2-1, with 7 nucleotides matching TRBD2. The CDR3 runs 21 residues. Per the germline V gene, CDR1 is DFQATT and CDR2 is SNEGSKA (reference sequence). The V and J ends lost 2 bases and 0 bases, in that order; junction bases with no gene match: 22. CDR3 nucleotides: TGCAGTGCTAGACCCCTATGGTCTAGCGGAGTCACGGGAGGCTCCTACAATGAGCAGTTCTTC. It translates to CSARPLWSSGVTGGSYNEQFF.

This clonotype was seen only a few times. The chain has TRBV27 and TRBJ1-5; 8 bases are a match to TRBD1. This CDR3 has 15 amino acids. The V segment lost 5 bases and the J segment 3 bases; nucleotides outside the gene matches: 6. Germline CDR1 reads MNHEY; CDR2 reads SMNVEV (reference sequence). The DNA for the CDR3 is TGTGCCAGCAGTCCCCGGACAGGGTTCAATCAGCCCCAGCATTTT. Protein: CASSPRTGFNQPQHF.

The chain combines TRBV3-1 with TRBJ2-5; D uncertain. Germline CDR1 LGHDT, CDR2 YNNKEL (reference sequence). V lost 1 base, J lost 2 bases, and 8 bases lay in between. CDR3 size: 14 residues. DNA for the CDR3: TGTGCCAGCAGCCAAGTGGGGTGGCAAGAGACCCAGTACTTC. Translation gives CASSQVGWQETQYF.

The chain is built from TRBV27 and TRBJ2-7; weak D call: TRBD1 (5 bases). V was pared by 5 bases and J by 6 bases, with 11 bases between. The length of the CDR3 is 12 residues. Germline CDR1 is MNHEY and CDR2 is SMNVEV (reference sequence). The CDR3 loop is CASSPQGVEQYF. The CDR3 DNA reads TGTGCCAGCAGTCCCCAGGGCGTCGAGCAGTACTTC.

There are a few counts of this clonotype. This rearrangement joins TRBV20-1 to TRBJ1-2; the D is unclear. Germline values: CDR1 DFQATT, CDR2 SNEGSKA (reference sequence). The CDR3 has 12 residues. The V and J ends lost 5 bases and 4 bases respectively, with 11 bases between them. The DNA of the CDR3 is TGCAGTGCTTGGAGTCGAGTCTATGGCTACACCTTC. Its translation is CSAWSRVYGYTF.

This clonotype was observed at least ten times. As DNA, the CDR3 is TGTGCCAGCTCACTGGGACAGAACCCCTCCTACGAGCAGTACTTC. It specifies CASSLGQNPSYEQYF. The J gene is TRBJ2-7, the V gene TRBV18; TRBD1 matches at 7 bases. Germline V CDR1 and CDR2: KGHSH, LQKENI. This CDR3 region has 15 residues. The junction had 6 bases not matched to a gene; V was cut back by 4 bases and J by 0 bases.

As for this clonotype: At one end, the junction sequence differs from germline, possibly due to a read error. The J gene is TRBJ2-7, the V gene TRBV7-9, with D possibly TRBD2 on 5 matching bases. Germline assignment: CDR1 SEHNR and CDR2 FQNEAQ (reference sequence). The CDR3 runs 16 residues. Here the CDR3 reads CVSSFPRTRITYEQYF. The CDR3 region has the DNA TGTGTCAGCAGCTTCCCCAGGACTCGTATCACCTACGAGCAGTACTTC.

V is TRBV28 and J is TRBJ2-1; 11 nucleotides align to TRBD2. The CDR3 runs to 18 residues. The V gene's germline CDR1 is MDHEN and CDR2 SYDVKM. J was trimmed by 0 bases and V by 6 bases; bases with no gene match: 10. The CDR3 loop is CASSKIAGGFSSYNEQFF. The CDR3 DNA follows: TGTGCCAGCAGCAAGATAGCGGGAGGGTTCAGCTCCTACAATGAGCAGTTCTTC. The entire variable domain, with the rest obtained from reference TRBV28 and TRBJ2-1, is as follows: DVKVTQSSRYLVKRTGEKVFLECVQDMDHENMFWYRQDPGLGLRLIYFSYDVKMKEKGDIPEGYSVSREKKERFSLILESASTNQTSMYLCASSKIAGGFSSYNEQFFGPGTRLTVL.

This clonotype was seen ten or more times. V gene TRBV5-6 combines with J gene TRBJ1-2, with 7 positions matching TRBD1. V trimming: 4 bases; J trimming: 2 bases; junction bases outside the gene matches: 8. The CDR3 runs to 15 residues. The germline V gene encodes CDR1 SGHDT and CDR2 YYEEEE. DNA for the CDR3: TGTGCCAGCAGCCCGTCTCCACAGGGGAACTATGGCTACACCTTC. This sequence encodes CASSPSPQGNYGYTF.

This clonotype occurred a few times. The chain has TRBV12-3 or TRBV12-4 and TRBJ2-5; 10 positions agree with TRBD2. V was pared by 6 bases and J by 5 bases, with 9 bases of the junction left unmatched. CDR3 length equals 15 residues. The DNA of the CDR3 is TGTGCCAGCAGACGAACTGGGGGACTAGCGGAGACCCAGTACTTC. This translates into CASRRTGGLAETQYF.

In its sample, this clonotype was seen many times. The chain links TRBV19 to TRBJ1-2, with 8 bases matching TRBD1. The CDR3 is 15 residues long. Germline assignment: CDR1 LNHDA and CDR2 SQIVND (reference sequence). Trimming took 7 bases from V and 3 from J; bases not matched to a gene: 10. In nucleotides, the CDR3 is TGTGCCAGTACGCGGACAGGGTTTGTGGACTATGGCTACACCTTC. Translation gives CASTRTGFVDYGYTF.

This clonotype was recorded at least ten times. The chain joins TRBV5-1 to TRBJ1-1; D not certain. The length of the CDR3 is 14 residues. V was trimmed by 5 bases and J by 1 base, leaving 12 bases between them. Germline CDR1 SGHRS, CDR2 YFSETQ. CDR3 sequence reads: CASSLETGNTEAFF. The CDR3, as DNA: TGCGCCAGCAGTTTAGAGACGGGGAACACTGAAGCTTTCTTT.